This T cell receptor beta chain was captured in a study of T cells in Graves' hyperthyroidism and ophthalmopathy. Study at large: Upon initial diagnosis and before any treatment, peripheral blood was collected.

The PBMCs studied were ones that came from roughly 11 ml fresh peripheral blood. Germline V gene lookup returns CDR1 DFQATT and CDR2 SNEGSKA (reference sequence). Trimming took 1 base from V and 3 from J; bases not matched to a gene: 6. The CDR3 has 16 residues. The CDR3 regions of TCR beta were amplified from RNA transcripts. A set of HTBI primers served as the primers for a first-round RT-PCR of the TCR CDR3. TCRdb re-called the multiplex PCR reads through MiXCR, storing one row per CDR3 protein. The sample holds roughly 740,000 distinct CDR3 sequences, 16% seen once. In its sample, this clonotype was seen many times.

V gene TRBV20-1 combines with J gene TRBJ2-1, with TRBD2 matching 10 bases. The receptor was isolated from a young man with Graves' hyperthyroidism. Sequenced material: blood. In DNA, the CDR3 is TGCAGTGCTAGAGTGGCTAGCGGGAGTCGCTACAATGAGCAGTTCTTC. It encodes CSARVASGSRYNEQFF.